This TCR beta chain was obtained from a study of patients and donors after allogeneic stem cell transplantation. TCRdb processed the RT-PCR reads anew with MiXCR; each CDR3 protein has one entry. Of more than 850,000 distinct CDR3 sequences listed, about a sixth are singletons. Per germline, CDR1 SGHRS and CDR2 YFSETQ. This CDR3 has 14 residues. V dropped 4 bases and J dropped 9; count of bases not matched to a gene: 5. This clonotype has just a few counts. The sequence came from a human donor who was either an allogeneic HSCT recipient or a stem cell or donor lymphocyte infusion donor (not recorded which). It is not recorded whose cells these are; they may come from a transplant donor. Sequenced input: blood, either unsorted or a sorted T cell fraction (not recorded which). The V and J genes are TRBV5-1 and TRBJ1-6, with 9 bases identical to TRBD1. Here the CDR3 reads CASSEGTGRSPLHF. The CDR3 DNA reads TGCGCCAGCAGCGAAGGGACAGGGCGTTCACCCCTCCACTTT.